The T cell receptor beta chain under discussion was sequenced for a study of CD8+ T cells in alopecia areata. This CDR3 comprises 14 residues. Germline CDR1 reads MGHDK; CDR2 reads SYGVNS. The ends were cut back, 1 base at V and 10 bases at J, with 14 bases in the middle. Sequencing relied on a cDNA template that was reverse transcribed from extracted RNA. Assay used: immunoSEQ multiplex PCR; TCRdb lists only in-frame clones, some missing. The sample records under 250,000 clones, roughly 66% being singletons. The treatment denotes: oral pan-JAK inhibitor, 5-10 mg twice daily. CD4+ and CD8+ T cells were sorted from PBMCs stained for CD3, CD4 and CD8.

This receptor was obtained from a human donor with alopecia areata. The J gene is TRBJ2-1, the V gene TRBV25-1; D is perhaps TRBD1 (5 bases). This specimen consisted of CD4+ T cells sorted from blood, obtained at approximately week 45, from a patient treated with tofacitinib. The CDR3 is CASSEFNRGGEQFF. The CDR3 coding sequence is TGTGCCAGCAGTGAATTTAATAGGGGCGGCGAGCAGTTCTTC.